The clone carrying this TCR beta chain was counted many times. The antigen remains unidentified. Each sequencing run yielded over 160 million TCR-beta sequences from 15-18 subjects. MiXCR was run by TCRdb on the 5' RACE reads, yielding one entry per CDR3 protein. In the table there are about 71,000 distinct CDR3 sequences, 3.4% of which are singletons. This CDR3 has 17 residues. The germline V gene has CDR1 SGHRS and CDR2 YFSETQ. The J segment lost 1 base and the V segment lost 4 bases, leaving 6 bases of the junction unmatched. The data belong to a study of neurological immune-mediated disorders. The study's findings and limits: Private repertoires in all groups were suggested by the finding that expanded clones across subjects shared no CDR3 amino acid sequences. When grouped phylogenetically, the repertoires of 18 of the 34 multiple sclerosis patients fell together in one related-CDR3 cluster, which is a possible signature.

2 million PBMCs stored at -80 C were the source of the unsorted libraries. Specimen: PBMCs. The source is a man in his forties with multiple sclerosis. The chain is built from TRBV5-1 and TRBJ2-3, with TRBD2 matching 13 bases. The chain's CDR3 is CASSPAGLAGGTDTQYF. CDR3 in DNA: TGCGCCAGCAGCCCCGCTGGACTAGCGGGGGGCACAGATACGCAGTATTTT.